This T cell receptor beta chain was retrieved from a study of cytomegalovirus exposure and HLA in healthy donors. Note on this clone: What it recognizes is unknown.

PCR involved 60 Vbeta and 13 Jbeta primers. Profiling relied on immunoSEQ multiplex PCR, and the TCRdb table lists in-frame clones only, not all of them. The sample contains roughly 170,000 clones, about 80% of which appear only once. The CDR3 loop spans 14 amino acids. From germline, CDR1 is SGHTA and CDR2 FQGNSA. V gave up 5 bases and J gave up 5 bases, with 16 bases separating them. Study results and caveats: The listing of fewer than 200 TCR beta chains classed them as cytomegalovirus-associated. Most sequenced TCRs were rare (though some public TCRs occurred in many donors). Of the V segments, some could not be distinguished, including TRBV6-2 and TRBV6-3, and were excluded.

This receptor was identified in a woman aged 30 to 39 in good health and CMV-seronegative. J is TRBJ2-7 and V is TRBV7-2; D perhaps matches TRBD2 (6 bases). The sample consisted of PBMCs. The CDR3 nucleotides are TGTGCCAGCAGCGGGGGGACGCCGGGGAACGAGCAGTACTTC. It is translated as CASSGGTPGNEQYF.